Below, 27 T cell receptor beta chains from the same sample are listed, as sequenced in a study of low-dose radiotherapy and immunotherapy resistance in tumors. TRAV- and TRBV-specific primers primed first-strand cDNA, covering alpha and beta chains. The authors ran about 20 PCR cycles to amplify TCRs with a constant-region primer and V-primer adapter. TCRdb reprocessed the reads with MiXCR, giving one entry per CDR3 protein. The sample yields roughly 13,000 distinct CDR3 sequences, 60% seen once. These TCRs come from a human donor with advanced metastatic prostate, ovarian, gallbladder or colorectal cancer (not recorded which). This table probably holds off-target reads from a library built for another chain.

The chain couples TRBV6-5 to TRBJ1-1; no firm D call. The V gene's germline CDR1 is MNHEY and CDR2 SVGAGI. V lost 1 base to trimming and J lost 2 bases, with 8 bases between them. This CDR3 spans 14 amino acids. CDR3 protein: CASSYWTGNTEAFF. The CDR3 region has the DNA TGTGCCAGCAGTTACTGGACCGGTAACACTGAAGCTTTCTTT.

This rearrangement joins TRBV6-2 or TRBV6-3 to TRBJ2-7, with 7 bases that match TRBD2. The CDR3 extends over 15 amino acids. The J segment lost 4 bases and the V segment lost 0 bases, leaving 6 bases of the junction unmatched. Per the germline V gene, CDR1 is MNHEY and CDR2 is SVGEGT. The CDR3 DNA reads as TGTGCCAGCAGTTACTCGAGTCTAGCGGCTTACGAGCAGTACTTC. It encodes CASSYSSLAAYEQYF.

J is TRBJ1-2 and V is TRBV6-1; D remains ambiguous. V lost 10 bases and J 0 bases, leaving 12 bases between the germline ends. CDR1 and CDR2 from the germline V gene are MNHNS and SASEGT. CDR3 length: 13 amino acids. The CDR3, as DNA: TGTGCCACCTTCAGCCAAGCTAACTATGGCTACACCTTC. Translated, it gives CATFSQANYGYTF.

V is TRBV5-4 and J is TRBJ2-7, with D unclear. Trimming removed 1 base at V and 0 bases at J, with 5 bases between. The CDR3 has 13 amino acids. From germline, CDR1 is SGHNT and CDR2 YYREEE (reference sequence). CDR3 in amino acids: CASSLPDSYEQYF. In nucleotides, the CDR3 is TGTGCCAGCAGCTTGCCCGACTCCTACGAGCAGTACTTC.

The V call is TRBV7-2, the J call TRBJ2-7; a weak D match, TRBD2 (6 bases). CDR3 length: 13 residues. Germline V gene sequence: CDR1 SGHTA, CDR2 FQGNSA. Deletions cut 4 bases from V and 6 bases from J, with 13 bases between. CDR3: CASSSRGGIEQYF. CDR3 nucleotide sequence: TGTGCCAGCAGCTCAAGGGGCGGGATCGAGCAGTACTTC.

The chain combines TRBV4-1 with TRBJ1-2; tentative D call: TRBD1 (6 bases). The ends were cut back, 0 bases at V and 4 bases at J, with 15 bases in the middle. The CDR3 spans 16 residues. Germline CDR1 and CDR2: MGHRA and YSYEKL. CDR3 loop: CASSQDFGGGGYGYTF. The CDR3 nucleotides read TGCGCCAGCAGCCAAGATTTTGGGGGAGGGGGCTATGGCTACACCTTC.

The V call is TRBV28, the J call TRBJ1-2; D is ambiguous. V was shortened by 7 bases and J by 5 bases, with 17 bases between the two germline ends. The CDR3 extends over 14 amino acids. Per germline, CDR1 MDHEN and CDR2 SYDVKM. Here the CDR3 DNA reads TGTGCCAGCAAAGGAGGGATTTCTGGGTATGGCTACACCTTC. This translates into CASKGGISGYGYTF.

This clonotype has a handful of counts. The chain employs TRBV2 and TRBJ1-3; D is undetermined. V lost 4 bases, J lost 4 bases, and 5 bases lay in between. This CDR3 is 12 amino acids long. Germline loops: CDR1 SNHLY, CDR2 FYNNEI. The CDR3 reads CASSVTGNTIYF. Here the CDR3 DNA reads TGTGCCAGCAGTGTCACCGGAAACACCATATATTTT.

CDR3 amino acids: CASSPGQHNYGYTF. As DNA, the CDR3 is TGTGCCAGCAGTCCGGGACAGCATAACTATGGCTACACCTTC. V is TRBV12-3 or TRBV12-4 and J is TRBJ1-2; 7 bases are a match to TRBD1. The length of the CDR3 is 14 residues. The trim removed 5 bases at V and 1 base at J, leaving 4 bases unmatched.

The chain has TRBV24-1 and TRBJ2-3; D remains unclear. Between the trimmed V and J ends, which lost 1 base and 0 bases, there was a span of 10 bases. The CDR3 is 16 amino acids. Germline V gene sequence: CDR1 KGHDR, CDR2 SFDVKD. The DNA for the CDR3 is TGTGCCACCAGTGATTTAACCGGAGCTAGCACAGATACGCAGTATTTT. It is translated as CATSDLTGASTDTQYF.

CDR3 region: CASSPTQGADTQYF. CDR3 bases: TGCGCCAGCAGCCCTACACAGGGCGCAGATACGCAGTATTTT. The chain uses TRBV4-1 and TRBJ2-3; tentative D call: TRBD1 (6 bases). Germline V lookup: CDR1 MGHRA, CDR2 YSYEKL. CDR3 size: 14 residues. V lost 4 bases, J lost 4 bases, and 12 bases lay in between.

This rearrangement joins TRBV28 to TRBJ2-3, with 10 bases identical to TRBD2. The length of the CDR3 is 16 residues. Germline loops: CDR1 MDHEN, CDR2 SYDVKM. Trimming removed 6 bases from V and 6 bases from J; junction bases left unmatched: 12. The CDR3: CASSPGLAGVSDTQYF. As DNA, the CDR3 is TGTGCCAGCAGCCCCGGGCTAGCGGGAGTATCGGATACGCAGTATTTT.

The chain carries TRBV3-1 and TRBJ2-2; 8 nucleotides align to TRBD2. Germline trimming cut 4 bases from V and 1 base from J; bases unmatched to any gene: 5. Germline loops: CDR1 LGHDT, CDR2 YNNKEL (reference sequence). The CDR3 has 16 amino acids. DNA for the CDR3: TGTGCCAGCAGCCCAGGACTAGCAGGGAACACCGGGGAGCTGTTTTTT. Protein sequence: CASSPGLAGNTGELFF.

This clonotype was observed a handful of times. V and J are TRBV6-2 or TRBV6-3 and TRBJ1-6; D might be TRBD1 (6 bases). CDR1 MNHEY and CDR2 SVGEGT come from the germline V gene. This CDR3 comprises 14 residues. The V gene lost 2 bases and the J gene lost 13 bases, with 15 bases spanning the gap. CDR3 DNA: TGTGCCAGCAGTTACGGGCAGGGGCCATCCCCCCTCCACTTT. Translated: CASSYGQGPSPLHF.

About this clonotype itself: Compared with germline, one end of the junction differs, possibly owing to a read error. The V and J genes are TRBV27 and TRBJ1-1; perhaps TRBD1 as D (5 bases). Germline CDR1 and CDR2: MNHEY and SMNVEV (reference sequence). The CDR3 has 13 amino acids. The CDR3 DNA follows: TGTGCCACCAGTGACCCGACAGTCGCTGAAGCTTTCTTT. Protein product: CATSDPTVAEAFF.

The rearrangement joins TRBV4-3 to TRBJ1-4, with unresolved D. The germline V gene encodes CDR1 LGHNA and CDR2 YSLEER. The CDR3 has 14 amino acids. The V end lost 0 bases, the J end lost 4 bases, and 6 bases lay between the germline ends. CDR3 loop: CASSQDFYNEKLFF. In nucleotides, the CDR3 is TGCGCCAGCAGCCAAGATTTTTATAATGAAAAACTGTTTTTT.

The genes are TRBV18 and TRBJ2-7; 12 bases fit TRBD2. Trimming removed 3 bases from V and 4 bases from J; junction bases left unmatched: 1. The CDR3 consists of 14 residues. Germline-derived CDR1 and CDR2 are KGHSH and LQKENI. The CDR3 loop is CASSPGLAGYEQYF. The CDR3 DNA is TGTGCCAGCTCACCTGGACTAGCGGGATACGAGCAGTACTTC.

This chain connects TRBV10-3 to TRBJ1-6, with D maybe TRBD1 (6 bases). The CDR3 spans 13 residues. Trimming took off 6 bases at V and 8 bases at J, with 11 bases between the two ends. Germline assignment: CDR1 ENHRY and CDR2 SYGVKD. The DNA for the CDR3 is TGTGCCATCAGGAGGACAGAGGATTCACCCCTCCACTTT. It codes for CAIRRTEDSPLHF.

CDR3 bases: TGTGCCAGCAGCTTAGACCAAAACATTCAGTACTTC. Translating it yields CASSLDQNIQYF. The gene calls are TRBV7-2 and TRBJ2-4; D is uncertain. V was trimmed by 1 base and J by 5 bases, leaving 3 bases between them. Germline CDR1 reads SGHTA; CDR2 reads FQGNSA. The CDR3 has 12 residues.

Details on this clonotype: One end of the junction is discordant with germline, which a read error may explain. Here the CDR3 reads CATKTGGGNQPQHF. The DNA of the CDR3 is TGTGCCACCAAGACAGGGGGCGGCAACCAGCCCCAGCATTTT. This sequence joins TRBV6-1 and TRBJ1-5; 10 nucleotides align to TRBD1. The CDR3 consists of 14 residues. CDR1 and CDR2 from the germline V gene are MNHNS and SASEGT.

The CDR3 bases are TGTGCCAGCATAAAGTTCGGCATTTCTGAAGCTTTCTTT. It translates to CASIKFGISEAFF. The chain combines TRBV28 with TRBJ1-1; no firm D call. The V gene lost 7 bases and the J gene lost 6 bases, with 15 bases spanning the gap. The CDR3 runs 13 residues. Germline V CDR1 and CDR2: MDHEN, SYDVKM.

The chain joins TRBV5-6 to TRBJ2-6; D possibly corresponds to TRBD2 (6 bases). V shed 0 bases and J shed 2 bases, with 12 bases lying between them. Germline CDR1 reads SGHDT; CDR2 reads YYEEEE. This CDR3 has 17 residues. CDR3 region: CASSLAPAGPGANVLTF. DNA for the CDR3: TGTGCCAGCAGCTTGGCCCCCGCGGGGCCTGGGGCCAACGTCCTGACTTTC.

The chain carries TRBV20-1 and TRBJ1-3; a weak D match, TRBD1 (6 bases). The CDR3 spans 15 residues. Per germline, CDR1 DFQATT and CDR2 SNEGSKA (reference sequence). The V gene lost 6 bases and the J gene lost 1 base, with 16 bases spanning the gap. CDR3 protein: CSAHNRERSGNTIYF. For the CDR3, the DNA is TGCAGTGCCCATAACAGGGAGCGGTCTGGAAACACCATATATTTT.

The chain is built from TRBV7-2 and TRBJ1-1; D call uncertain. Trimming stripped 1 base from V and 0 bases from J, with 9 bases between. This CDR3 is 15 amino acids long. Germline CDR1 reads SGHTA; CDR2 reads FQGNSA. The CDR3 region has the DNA TGTGCCAGCAGCTTAGTGGCCTATATGAACACTGAAGCTTTCTTT. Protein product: CASSLVAYMNTEAFF.

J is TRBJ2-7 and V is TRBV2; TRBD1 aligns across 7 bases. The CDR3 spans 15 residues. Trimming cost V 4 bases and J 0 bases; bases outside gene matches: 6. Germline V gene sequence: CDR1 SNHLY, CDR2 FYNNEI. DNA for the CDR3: TGTGCCAGCAGTGGACGACAGGGCGGCTCCTACGAGCAGTACTTC. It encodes CASSGRQGGSYEQYF.

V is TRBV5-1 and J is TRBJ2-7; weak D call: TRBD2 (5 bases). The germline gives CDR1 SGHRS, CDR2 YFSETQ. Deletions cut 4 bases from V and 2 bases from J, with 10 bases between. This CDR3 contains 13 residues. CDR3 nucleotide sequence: TGCGCCAGCAGCCTCGAGGGCACCTACGAGCAGTACTTC. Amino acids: CASSLEGTYEQYF.

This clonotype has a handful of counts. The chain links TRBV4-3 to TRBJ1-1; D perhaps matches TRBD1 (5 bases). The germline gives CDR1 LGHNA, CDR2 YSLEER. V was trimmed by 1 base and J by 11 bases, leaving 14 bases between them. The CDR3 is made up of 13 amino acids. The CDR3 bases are TGCGCCAGCAGCCAAGTATGGGGGACCGTCGCTTTCTTT. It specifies CASSQVWGTVAFF.